This TCR beta chain was retrieved from a study of response to subunit inactivated influenza vaccine. Study-wide results and limits: Authors proposed each seasonal influenza vaccination draws in few new T cells.

MiXCR, run by TCRdb on the RT-PCR reads, gives a single entry per CDR3 protein. This table holds 500,000 to 550,000 distinct CDR3 sequences, approximately 7.7% found once. The germline CDR1 and CDR2 sequences are DFQATT and SNEGSKA (reference sequence). CDR3 length equals 15 residues. Germline trimming cut 2 bases from V and 7 bases from J; bases unmatched to any gene: 8. This clonotype has more than one count but fewer than ten. Its antigen is not identified. The J gene is TRBJ2-7, the V gene TRBV20-1; the match to TRBD2 covers 13 bases. The origin of this receptor is a man aged 45 to 70 who received an inactivated influenza vaccine. Specimen: PBMCs from blood, collected roughly 24 months after vaccination. The CDR3 reads CSARSWTSGGREQYF. Here the CDR3 DNA reads TGCAGTGCTAGATCTTGGACTAGCGGGGGAAGGGAGCAGTACTTC.